The entry below gives a single TCR beta chain sequence along with its context. Its specificity is unknown. The record originates from a study of identifying expanded T cells in peripheral blood. TCRdb's copy holds only in-frame clones and misses some; the assay was immunoSEQ multiplex PCR. The data contain about 91,000 clones, 70% to 90% of them singletons. During the collection period, no donor immune events like infections were recorded. Study observations and caveats: Technical replicates showed roughly 1.2 changed clones; around 2 weeks 15 to 20; four weeks 19. Across healthy donors, higher total template counts meant significantly greater roughly 2-week count variance.

CDR1 and CDR2 (germline): MDHEN, SYDVKM. V was shortened by 3 bases and J by 1 base, with 10 bases between the two germline ends. The CDR3 consists of 15 residues. Sequences were obtained from blood. This sequence joins TRBV28 and TRBJ1-3; a weak D match, TRBD1 (5 bases). This clonotype was sampled from a person aged 18-70 years in good health. DNA of the CDR3: TGTGCCAGCAGTTTTATGGGGGGTTCTGGAAACACCATATATTTT. It is translated as CASSFMGGSGNTIYF.